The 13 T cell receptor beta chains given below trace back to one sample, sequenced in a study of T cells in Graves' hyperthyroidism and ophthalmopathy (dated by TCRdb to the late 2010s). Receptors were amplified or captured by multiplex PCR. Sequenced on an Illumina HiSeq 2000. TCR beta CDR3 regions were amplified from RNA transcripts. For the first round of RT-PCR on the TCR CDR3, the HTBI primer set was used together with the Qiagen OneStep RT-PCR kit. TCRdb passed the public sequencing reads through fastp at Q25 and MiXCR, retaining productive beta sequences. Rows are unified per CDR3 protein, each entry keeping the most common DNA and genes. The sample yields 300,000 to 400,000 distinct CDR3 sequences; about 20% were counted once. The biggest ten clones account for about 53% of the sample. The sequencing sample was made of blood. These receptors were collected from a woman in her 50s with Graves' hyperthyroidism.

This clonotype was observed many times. DNA for the CDR3: TGCAGTGCCAACGGACGGTCCGACCTAGCCAAAAACATTCAGTACTTC. This encodes CSANGRSDLAKNIQYF. The V and J genes are TRBV20-1 and TRBJ2-4, with D uncertain. Trimming took 6 bases from V and 0 from J, leaving 18 bases between them. Germline CDR1 reads DFQATT; CDR2 reads SNEGSKA (reference sequence). The CDR3 is made up of 16 amino acids.

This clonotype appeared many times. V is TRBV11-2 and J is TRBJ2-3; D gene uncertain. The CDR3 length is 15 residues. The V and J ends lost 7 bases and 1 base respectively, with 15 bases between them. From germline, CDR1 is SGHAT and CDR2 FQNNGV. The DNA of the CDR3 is TGTGCCAGCAACGGTGGGCTCGCTCGCACAGATACGCAGTATTTT. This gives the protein CASNGGLARTDTQYF.

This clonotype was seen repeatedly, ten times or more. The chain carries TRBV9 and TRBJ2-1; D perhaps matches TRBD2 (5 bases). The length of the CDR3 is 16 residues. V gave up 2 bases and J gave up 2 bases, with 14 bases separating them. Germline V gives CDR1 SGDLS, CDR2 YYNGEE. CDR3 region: CASSVKLSVAYNEQFF. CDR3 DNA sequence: TGTGCCAGCAGCGTCAAGCTTAGCGTGGCCTACAATGAGCAGTTCTTC.

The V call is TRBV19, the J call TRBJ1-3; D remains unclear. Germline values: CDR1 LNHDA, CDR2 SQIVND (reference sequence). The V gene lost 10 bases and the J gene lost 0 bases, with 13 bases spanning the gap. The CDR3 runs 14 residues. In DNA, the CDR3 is TGTGCCACTAAATGGACGTACTCTGGAAACACCATATATTTT. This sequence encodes CATKWTYSGNTIYF.

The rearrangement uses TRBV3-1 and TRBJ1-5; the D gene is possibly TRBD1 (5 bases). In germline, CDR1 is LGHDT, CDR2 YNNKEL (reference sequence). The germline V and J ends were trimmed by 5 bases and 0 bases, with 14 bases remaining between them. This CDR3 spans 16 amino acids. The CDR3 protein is CASSSGGGYSNQPQHF. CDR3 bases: TGTGCCAGCAGCTCCGGGGGGGGGTATAGCAATCAGCCCCAGCATTTT.

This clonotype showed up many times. The CDR3 loop reads CANRPDRGGEQFF. CDR3 nucleotides: TGTGCCAACCGCCCGGACAGGGGGGGTGAGCAGTTCTTC. The chain uses TRBV2 and TRBJ2-1; 10 nucleotides match TRBD1. J was trimmed by 9 bases and V by 10 bases; bases with no gene match: 9. There are 13 residues in the CDR3. Germline V gene lookup returns CDR1 SNHLY and CDR2 FYNNEI. Full variable domain (missing parts from reference TRBV2 and TRBJ2-1): EPEVTQTPSHQVTQMGQEVILRCVPISNHLYFYWYRQILGQKVEFLVSFYNNEISEKSEIFDDQFSVERPDGSNFTLKIRSTKLEDSAMYFCANRPDRGGEQFFGPGTRLTVL.

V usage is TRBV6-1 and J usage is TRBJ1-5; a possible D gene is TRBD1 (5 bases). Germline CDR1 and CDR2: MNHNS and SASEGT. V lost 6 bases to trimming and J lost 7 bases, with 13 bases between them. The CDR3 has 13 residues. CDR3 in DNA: TGTGCCAGCAGGTTTAGGGGTGGGCAGCCCCAGCATTTT. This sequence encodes CASRFRGGQPQHF.

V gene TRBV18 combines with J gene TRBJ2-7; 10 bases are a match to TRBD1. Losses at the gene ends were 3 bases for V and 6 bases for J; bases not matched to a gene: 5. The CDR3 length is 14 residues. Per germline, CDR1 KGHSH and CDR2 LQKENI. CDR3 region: CASSPGDRGPEQYF. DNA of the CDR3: TGTGCCAGCTCACCGGGAGACAGGGGGCCCGAGCAGTACTTC.

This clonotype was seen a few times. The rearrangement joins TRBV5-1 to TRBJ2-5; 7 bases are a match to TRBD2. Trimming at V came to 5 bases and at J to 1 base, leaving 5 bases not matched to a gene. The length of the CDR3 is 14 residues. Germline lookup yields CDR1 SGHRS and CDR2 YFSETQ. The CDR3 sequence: CASSAPGGQETQYF. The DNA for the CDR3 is TGCGCCAGCAGTGCCCCGGGGGGCCAAGAGACCCAGTACTTC.

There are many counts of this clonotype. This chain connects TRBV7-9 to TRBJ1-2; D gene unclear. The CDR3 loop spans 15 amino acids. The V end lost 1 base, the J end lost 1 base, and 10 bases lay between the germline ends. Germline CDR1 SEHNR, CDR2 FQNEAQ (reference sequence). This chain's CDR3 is CASSLGTTLNYGYTF. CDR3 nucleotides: TGTGCCAGCAGCTTAGGAACTACCCTTAACTATGGCTACACCTTC. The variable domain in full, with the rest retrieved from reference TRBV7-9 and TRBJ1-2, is DTGVSQNPRHKITKRGQNVTFRCDPISEHNRLYWYRQTLGQGPEFLTYFQNEAQLEKSRLLSDRFSAERPKGSFSTLEIQRTEQGDSAMYLCASSLGTTLNYGYTFGSGTRLTVV.

The CDR3 DNA sequence: TGTGCCAGCACCCCGTCACCTCAGGAATCTGAAGCTTTCTTT. This encodes CASTPSPQESEAFF. This chain connects TRBV6-1 to TRBJ1-1, with D unclear. Per germline, CDR1 MNHNS and CDR2 SASEGT. The ends were cut back, 7 bases at V and 6 bases at J, with 18 bases in the middle. The CDR3 is 14 amino acids.

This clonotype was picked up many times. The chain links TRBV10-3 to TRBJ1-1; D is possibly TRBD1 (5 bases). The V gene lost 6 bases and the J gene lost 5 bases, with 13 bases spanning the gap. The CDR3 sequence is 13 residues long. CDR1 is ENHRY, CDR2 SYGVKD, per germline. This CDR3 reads CAIRKTEKTEAFF. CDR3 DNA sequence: TGTGCCATCAGGAAGACAGAGAAGACTGAAGCTTTCTTT.

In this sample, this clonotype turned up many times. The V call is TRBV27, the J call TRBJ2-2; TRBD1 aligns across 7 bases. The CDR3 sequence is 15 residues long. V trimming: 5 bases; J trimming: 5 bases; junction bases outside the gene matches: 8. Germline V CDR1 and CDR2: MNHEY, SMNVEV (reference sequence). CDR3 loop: CASSPRQGWTGELFF. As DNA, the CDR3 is TGTGCCAGCAGTCCCCGACAGGGTTGGACCGGGGAGCTGTTTTTT.